This T cell receptor beta chain was identified in a study of blood T cell repertoires in COVID-19. Study-wide background: From the United States, Italy and Spain came samples of acute and convalescent COVID-19. Nucleic acid was either cDNA or gDNA, and it came from T cells, B-cell-depleted T cells, or PBMCs.

The length of the CDR3 is 11 residues. Germline V gives CDR1 KGHDR, CDR2 SFDVKD. V was pared by 4 bases and J by 8 bases, with 5 bases between. Original data processing: Amplifying reference gene primers gave estimates of nucleated cell counts. Produced via immunoSEQ multiplex PCR; TCRdb's table is partial and in-frame only. D and trimming were read from the DNA, whereas the V and J calls and clone size are those reported in that table. The data hold approximately 230,000 clones, with almost 85% observed a single time. All enrollees were roughly 18 to 90 years old and from 20 to 25 US areas. Source material: PBMCs or T cells enriched from blood (not recorded which). The TCR originated in a man aged 35 to 55 who had recovered from COVID-19. This chain links TRBV24-1 with TRBJ2-4; D not resolved. DNA for the CDR3: TGTGCCACCAGTGACGCGTACATTCAGTACTTC. This translates into CATSDAYIQYF.